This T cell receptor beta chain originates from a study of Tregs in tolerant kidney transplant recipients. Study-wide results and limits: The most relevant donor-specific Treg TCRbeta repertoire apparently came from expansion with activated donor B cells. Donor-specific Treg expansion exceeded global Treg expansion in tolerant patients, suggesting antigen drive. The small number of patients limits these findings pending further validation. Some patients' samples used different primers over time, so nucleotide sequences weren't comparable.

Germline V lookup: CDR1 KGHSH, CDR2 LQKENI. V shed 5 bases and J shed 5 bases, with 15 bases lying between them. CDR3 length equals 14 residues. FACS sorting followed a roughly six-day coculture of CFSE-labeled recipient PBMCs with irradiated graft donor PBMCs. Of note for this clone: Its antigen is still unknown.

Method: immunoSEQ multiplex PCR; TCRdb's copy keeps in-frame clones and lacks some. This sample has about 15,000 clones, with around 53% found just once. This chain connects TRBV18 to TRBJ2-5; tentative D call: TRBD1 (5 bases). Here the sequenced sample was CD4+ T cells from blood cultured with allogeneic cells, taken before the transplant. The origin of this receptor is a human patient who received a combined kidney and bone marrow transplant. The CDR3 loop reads CASSLNQGWETQYF. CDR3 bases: TGTGCCAGCTCATTAAACCAGGGTTGGGAGACCCAGTACTTC. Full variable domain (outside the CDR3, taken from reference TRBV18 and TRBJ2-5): NAGVMQNPRHLVRRRGQEARLRCSPMKGHSHVYWYRQLPEEGLKFMVYLQKENIIDESGMPKERFSAEFPKEGPSILRIQQVVRGDSAAYFCASSLNQGWETQYFGPGTRLLVL.